This TCR beta chain was retrieved from a study of T cells in Graves' hyperthyroidism and ophthalmopathy. Study-level results: Ophthalmopathy was distinguished from stable hyperthyroidism by 13 V-J signatures.

Diagnoses were made from clinical symptoms, serum measures (thyroxine and TRAb), thyroid ultrasound and orbital computed tomography. TCR beta CDR3 regions were amplified from RNA transcripts. The study used the HTBI primer set for a first-round RT-PCR of the TCR CDR3. One entry per CDR3 protein, called by TCRdb with MiXCR from the multiplex PCR reads. The sample lists 500,000 to 800,000 distinct CDR3 sequences, over 40% occurring once. This clonotype occurred a few times. Its antigen is not identified. V shed 6 bases and J shed 0 bases, with 8 bases lying between them. The CDR3 covers 14 residues. Sequencing was carried out using peripheral blood or thyroid tissue (not recorded which). This receptor was taken from an adult man with Graves' disease, either hyperthyroidism or ophthalmopathy (not recorded which). This chain joins TRBV12-3 or TRBV12-4 and TRBJ2-2; no firm D call. CDR3 bases: TGTGCCAGCAGGCGTAACGCGAACACCGGGGAGCTGTTTTTT. Protein product: CASRRNANTGELFF.